This T cell receptor beta chain came from a study of blood T cell repertoires in COVID-19 (TCRdb year 2020). Describing the broader study: Samples from collaborators originated in the United States, Italy and Spain and spanned both the acute and convalescent phases of COVID-19. The prospective study material was composed of cDNA or gDNA derived from T cells, B-cell-depleted T cells, or PBMCs. Deeply sampled blood TCRbeta repertoires from subjects exposed to, actively infected with, or recovered from COVID-19 were included in the dataset. The repertoires were released in a freely available public database meant as a resource for research on the immune response to SARS-CoV-2. The samples were drawn from two sources: the first 160 participants of the ongoing ImmuneRACE study, and about 1,300 subjects contributed by 6 global collaborators. Nearly every sample came with metadata listing a de-identified subject ID, COVID-19 status, age in years and sex. HLA class I and class II types, where available, came from metadata supplied by the sample provider rather than from assay-based typing.

TCRbeta CDR3 regions were amplified from genomic DNA using the immunoSEQ Assay, a bias-controlled multiplex PCR. As for the authors' bioinformatics: Within the assay, amplification of reference gene primers was used to estimate how many nucleated cells each sample contained. To quantify the absolute abundance of each unique TCRbeta CDR3 rearrangement, sequence reads were collapsed and filtered. For each sample, productive Simpson clonality was calculated as the square root of Simpson's diversity index across productive rearrangements. TCRdb took this table from immuneACCESS and kept in-frame rearrangements with V and J called. Such tables lack part of the clones; where checked against another copy, unresolved V genes explain under half of the gap, and the rest is unexplained. V and J calls and clone size are copied from that table; D and trimming were computed from the DNA. The sample table shows 250,000 to 350,000 clones, and approximately 92% are seen once. The ten biggest clones cover under 3% of the sample.

Germline trimming amounts to 4 bases on V and 7 bases on J, with 5 as the count of junction bases outside the gene matches. The CDR3 runs 13 amino acids, cysteine and phenylalanine included. Of the read, only the CDR3 DNA is kept; its 39 bases are in frame from base 1. From a lookup of the germline V gene, CDR1 and CDR2 are MNHEY and SVGAGI. What the study reported, not specific to this receptor: Clinical and demographic metadata were provided uncurated, with the amount varying by source and participant.

Participants in the prospective study were enrolled through a virtual design, were aged roughly 18 to 90 years, and lived in 24 United States geographic areas. Cohort assignment in the prospective study relied on participant-reported clinical history from a screening survey and a study questionnaire. Recovered participants in ImmuneRACE Cohort 3 were defined as having two consecutive negative NP/OP PCR tests, clearance from a healthcare professional, or resolution of symptoms. Mobile phlebotomists in the prospective study collected whole blood, serum and a nasopharyngeal or oropharyngeal swab from every participant. Participants in the prospective study had the option to provide additional blood draws and questionnaires over a 2-month period. Prospective study blood samples were shipped either frozen or at room temperature before DNA extraction. As to this clone: Its antigen is currently not known. It has no much larger one-base neighbor in the sample; base qualities were not kept.

This TCR came from a woman in her late teens or twenties who had recovered from COVID-19. The chain couples TRBV6-5 to TRBJ2-7, with 9 middle bases fitting TRBD1. The specimen sequenced was PBMCs or T cells enriched from blood (not recorded which). At the DNA level, the sequence is TGTGCCAGCAGTTGGGGACAGGGAGGTGAGCAGTACTTC. Its translation is CASSWGQGGEQYF.